This T cell receptor beta chain was identified during a study of early T cells in non-severe SARS-CoV-2 infection. The germline gives CDR1 SEHNR, CDR2 FQNEAQ (reference sequence). V lost 6 bases and J 4 bases, leaving 7 bases between the germline ends. The CDR3 length is 12 residues. Each single cDNA molecule received a unique molecular identifier. A single record per CDR3 protein comes from TCRdb applying MiXCR to the 5' RACE reads. Among 45,000 or so distinct CDR3 sequences listed, approximately 6% were seen once. The sample consisted of whole blood. The origin of this receptor is an adult who was a healthcare worker with PCR-confirmed SARS-CoV-2 infection or an uninfected control (not recorded which). The genes are TRBV7-9 and TRBJ2-1; D not certain. CDR3 region: CASSYPYNEQFF. As DNA, the CDR3 is TGTGCCAGCAGTTACCCATACAATGAGCAGTTCTTC.